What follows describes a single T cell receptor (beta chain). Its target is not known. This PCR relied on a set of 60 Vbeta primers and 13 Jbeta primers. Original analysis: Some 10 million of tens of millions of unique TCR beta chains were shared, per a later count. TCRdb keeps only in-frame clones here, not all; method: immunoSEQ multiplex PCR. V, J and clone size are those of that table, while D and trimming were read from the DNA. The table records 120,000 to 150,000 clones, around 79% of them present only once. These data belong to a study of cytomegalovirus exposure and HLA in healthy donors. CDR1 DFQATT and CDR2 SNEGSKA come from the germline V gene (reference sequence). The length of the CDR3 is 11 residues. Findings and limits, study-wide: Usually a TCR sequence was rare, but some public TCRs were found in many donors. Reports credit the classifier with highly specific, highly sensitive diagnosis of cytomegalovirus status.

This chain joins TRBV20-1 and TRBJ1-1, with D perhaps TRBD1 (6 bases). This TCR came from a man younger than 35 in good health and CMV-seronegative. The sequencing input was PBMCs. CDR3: CSQGGNTEAFF. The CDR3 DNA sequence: TGCAGCCAAGGGGGGAACACTGAAGCTTTCTTT.